This T cell receptor (beta chain) was documented in a study of blood T cells in healthy people across ages. The trim removed 5 bases at V and 7 bases at J, leaving 8 bases unmatched. This CDR3 has 14 residues. This clonotype has a count of ten or more. It was with a sample-barcoded 5' primer and a J-beta primer mix that a second PCR of roughly 6 to 11 cycles was run. Each TCR beta cDNA got a 12-nucleotide random molecular identifier. TCRdb recomputed calls from the 5' RACE reads with MiXCR, one row per CDR3 protein. The table records around 870,000 distinct CDR3 sequences, around 26% of them present only once.

The clonotype comes from a woman over 75 in good health. The material sequenced was blood. The V and J genes are TRBV12-3 or TRBV12-4 and TRBJ1-5; 7 bases align to TRBD1. The DNA of the CDR3 is TGTGCCAGCAGTCATGACAGGGATCGCCAGCCCCAGCATTTT. Translating gives CASSHDRDRQPQHF.